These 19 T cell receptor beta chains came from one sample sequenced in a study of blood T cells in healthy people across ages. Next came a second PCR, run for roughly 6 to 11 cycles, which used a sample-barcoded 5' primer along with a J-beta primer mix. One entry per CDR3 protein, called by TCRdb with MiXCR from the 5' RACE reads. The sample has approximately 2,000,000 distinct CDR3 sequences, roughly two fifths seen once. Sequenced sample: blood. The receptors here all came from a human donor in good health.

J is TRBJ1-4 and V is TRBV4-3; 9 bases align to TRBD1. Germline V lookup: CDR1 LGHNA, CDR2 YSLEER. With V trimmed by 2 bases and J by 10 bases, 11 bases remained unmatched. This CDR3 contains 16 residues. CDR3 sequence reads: CASSQLPGQGTGKLFF. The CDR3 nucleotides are TGCGCCAGCAGCCAACTGCCGGGACAGGGTACCGGAAAACTGTTTTTT.

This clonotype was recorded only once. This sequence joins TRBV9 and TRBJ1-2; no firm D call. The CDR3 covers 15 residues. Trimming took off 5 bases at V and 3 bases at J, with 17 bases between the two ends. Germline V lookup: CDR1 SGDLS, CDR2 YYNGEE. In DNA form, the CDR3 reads TGTGCCAGCAGAAAAGGAGAGAACCCCCACTATGGCTACACCTTC. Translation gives CASRKGENPHYGYTF.

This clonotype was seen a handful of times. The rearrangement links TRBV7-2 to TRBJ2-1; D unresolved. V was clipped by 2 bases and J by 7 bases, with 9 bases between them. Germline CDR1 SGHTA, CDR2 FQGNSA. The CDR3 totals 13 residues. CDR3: CASSLISANEQFF. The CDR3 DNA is TGTGCCAGCAGCTTAATTTCGGCTAATGAGCAGTTCTTC.

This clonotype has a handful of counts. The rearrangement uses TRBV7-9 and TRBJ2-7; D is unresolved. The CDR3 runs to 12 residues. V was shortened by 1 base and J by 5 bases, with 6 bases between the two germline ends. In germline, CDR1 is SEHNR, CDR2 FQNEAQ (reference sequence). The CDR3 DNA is TGTGCCAGCAGCTTAGGTCTGCACGAGCAGTACTTC. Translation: CASSLGLHEQYF.

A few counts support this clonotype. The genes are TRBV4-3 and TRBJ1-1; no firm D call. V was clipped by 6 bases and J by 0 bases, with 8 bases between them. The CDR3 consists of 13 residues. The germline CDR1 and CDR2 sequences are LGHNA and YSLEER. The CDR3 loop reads CASSRLVNTEAFF. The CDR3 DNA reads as TGCGCCAGCAGTCGATTGGTGAACACTGAAGCTTTCTTT.

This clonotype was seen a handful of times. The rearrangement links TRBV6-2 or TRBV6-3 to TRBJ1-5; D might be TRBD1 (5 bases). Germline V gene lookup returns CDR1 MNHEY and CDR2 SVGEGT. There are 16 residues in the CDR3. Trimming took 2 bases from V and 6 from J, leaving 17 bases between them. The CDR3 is CASSYGGGRGVQPQHF. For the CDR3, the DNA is TGTGCCAGCAGTTACGGGGGAGGAAGGGGCGTTCAGCCCCAGCATTTT.

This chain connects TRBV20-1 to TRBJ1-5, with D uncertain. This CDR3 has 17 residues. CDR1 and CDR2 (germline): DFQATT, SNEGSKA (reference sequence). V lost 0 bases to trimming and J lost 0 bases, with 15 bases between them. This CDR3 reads CSARDRGRSYSNQPQHF. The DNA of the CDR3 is TGCAGTGCTAGAGATCGGGGTAGAAGTTATAGCAATCAGCCCCAGCATTTT.

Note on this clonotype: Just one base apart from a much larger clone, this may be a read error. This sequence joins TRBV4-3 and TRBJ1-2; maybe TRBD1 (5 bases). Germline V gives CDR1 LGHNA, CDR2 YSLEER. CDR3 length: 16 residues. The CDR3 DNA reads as TGCGCCGGCAGCCAAGCTAGGACACCCCTTAACTATGGCTACACCTTC. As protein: CAGSQARTPLNYGYTF.

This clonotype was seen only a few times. The CDR3 nucleotides are TGTGCCAGCAGTCCAGGCGATCCAGGGTCCTACGAGCAGTACTTC. Amino acids: CASSPGDPGSYEQYF. This chain uses TRBV12-3 or TRBV12-4 with TRBJ2-7; perhaps TRBD1 as D (5 bases). The CDR3 consists of 15 residues. V shed 5 bases and J shed 1 base, with 15 bases lying between them.

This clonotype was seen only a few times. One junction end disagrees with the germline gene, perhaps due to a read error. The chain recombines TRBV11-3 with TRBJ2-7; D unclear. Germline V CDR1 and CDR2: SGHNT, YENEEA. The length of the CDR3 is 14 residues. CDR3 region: CASRSSLSSFEQYF. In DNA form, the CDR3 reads TGTGCCAGCAGGTCATCTTTGTCGTCCTTCGAGCAGTACTTC.

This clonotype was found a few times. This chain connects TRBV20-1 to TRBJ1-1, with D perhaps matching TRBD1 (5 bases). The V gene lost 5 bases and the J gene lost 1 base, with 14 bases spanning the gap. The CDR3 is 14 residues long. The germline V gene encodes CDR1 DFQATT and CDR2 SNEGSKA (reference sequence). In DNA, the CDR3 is TGCAGTGCTCCCACTAAGGGGAAGAACACTGAAGCTTTCTTT. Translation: CSAPTKGKNTEAFF.

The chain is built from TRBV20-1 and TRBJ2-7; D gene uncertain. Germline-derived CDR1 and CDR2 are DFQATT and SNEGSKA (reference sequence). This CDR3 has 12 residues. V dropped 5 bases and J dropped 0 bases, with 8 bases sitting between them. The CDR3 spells CSAFSSSYEQYF. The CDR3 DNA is TGCAGTGCTTTTAGTAGCTCCTACGAGCAGTACTTC.

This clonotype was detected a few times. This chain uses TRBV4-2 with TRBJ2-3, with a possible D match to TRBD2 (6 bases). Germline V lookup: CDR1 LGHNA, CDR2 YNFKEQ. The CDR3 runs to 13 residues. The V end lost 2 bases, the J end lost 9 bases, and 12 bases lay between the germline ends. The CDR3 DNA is TGTGCCAGCAGCCAACTGGCCGGGGGAACGCAGTATTTT. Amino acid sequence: CASSQLAGGTQYF.

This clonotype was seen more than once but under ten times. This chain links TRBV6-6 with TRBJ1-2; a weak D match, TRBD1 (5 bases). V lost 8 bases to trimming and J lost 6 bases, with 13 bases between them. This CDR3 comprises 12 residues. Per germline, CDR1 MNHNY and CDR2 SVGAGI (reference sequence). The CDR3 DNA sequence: TGTGCCAGCGGCGGGGGGGAAGATGGCTACACCTTC. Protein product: CASGGGEDGYTF.

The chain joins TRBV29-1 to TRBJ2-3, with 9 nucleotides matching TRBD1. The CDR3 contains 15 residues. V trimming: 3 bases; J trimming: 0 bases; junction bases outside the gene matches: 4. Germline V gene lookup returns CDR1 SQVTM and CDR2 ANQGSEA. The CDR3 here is CSVDGGTGSTDTQYF. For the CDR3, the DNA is TGCAGCGTTGATGGCGGGACAGGGAGCACAGATACGCAGTATTTT.

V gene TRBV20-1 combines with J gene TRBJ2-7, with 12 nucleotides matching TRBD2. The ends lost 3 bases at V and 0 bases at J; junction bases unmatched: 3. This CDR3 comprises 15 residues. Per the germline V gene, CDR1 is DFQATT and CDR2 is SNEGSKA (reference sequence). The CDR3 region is CSAREGLAGSYEQYF. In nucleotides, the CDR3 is TGCAGTGCTAGGGAGGGACTAGCGGGCTCCTACGAGCAGTACTTC.

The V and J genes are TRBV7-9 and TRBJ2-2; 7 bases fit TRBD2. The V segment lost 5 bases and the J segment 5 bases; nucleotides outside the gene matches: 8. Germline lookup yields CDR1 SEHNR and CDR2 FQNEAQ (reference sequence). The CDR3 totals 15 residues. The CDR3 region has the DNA TGTGCCAGCAGCGAGAGACTAGCAGATACCGGGGAGCTGTTTTTT. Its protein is CASSERLADTGELFF.

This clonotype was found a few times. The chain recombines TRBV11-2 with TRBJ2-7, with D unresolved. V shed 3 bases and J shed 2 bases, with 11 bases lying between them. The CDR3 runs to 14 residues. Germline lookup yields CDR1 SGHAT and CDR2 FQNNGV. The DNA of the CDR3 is TGTGCCAGCAGCTTTTCGGCAGGTACCTACGAGCAGTACTTC. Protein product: CASSFSAGTYEQYF.

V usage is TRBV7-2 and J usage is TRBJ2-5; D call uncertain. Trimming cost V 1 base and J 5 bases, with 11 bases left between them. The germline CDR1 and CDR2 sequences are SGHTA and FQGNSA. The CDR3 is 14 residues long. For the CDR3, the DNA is TGTGCCAGCAGCTTAGTTCTGGGTACGGAGACCCAGTACTTC. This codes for CASSLVLGTETQYF.